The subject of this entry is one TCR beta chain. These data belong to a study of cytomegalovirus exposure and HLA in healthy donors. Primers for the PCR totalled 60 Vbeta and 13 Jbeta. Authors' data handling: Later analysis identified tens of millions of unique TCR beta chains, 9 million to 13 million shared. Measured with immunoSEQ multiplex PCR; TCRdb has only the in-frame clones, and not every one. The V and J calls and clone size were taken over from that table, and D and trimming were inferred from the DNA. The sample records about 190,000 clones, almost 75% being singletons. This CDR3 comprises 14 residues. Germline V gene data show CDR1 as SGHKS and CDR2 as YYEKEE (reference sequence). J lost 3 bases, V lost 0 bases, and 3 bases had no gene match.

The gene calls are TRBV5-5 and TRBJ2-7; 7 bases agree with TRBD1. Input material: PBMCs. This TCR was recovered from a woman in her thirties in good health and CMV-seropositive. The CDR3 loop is CASSLGQGIYEQYF. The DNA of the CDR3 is TGTGCCAGCAGCTTGGGACAGGGTATCTACGAGCAGTACTTC.